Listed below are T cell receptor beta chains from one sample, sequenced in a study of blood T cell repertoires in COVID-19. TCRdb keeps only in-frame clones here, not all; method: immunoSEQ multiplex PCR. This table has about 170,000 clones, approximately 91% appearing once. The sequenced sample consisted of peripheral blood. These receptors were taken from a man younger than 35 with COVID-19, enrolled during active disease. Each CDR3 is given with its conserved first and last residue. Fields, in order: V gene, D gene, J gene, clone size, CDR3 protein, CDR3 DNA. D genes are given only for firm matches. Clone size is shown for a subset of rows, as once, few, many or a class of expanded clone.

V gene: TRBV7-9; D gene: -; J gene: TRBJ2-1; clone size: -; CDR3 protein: CASSHLASEQFF; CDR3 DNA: TGTGCCAGCAGCCACCTAGCCAGTGAGCAGTTCTTC
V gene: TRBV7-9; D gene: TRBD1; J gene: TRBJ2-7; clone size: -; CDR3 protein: CASSSPGQTVYEQYF; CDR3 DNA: TGTGCCAGCAGCTCTCCGGGACAGACAGTCTACGAGCAGTACTTC
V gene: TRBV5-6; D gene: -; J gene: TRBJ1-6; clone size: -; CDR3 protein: CASSLGGGNSPLHF; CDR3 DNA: TGTGCCAGCAGCTTGGGGGGAGGTAATTCACCCCTCCACTTT
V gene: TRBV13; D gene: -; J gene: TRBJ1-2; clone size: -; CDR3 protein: CASSSPGGQLGGYTF; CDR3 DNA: TGTGCCAGCAGCTCCCCCGGTGGACAGCTCGGGGGCTACACCTTC
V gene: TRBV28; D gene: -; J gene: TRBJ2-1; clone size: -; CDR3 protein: CASSFSNEQFF; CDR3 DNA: TGTGCCAGCAGTTTTTCAAATGAGCAGTTCTTC
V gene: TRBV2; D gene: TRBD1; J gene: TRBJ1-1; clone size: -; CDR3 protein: CASRGQGRKSEAFF; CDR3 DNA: TGTGCCAGCAGAGGACAGGGGCGGAAATCTGAAGCTTTCTTT
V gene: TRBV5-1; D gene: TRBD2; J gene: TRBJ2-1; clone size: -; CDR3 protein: CASSDQPSGRGYNEQFF; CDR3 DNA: TGCGCCAGCAGCGACCAACCTAGCGGGAGGGGCTACAATGAGCAGTTCTTC
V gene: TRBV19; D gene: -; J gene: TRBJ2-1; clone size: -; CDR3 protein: CASRGLPERRQFF; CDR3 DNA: TGTGCCAGTAGAGGACTACCGGAGAGGCGGCAGTTCTTC
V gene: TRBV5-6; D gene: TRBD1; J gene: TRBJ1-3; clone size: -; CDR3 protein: CASSGDRGYSGNTIYF; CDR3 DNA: TGTGCCAGCAGCGGGGACAGGGGGTATTCTGGAAACACCATATATTTT
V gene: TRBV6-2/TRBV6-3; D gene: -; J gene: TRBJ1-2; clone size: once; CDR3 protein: CASSFGQRAYGYTF; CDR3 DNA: TGTGCCAGCAGTTTCGGACAGAGAGCTTACGGCTACACCTTC
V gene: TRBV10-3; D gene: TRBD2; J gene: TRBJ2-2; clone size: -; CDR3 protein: CAISEREGNTGELFF; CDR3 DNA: TGTGCCATCAGTGAGAGGGAGGGAAACACCGGGGAGCTGTTTTTT
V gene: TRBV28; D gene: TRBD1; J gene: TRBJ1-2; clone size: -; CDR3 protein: CAGSPHTGDPNYGYTF; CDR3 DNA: TGTGCCGGCAGTCCACACACAGGGGACCCTAACTATGGCTACACCTTC
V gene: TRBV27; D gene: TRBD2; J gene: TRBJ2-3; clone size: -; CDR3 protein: CASNRRTSGPDTQYF; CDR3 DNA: TGTGCCAGCAATCGACGGACTAGCGGACCAGATACGCAGTATTTT
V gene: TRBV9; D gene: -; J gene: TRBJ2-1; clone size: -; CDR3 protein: CASSSPLGGASVDNEQFF; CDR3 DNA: TGTGCCAGCAGCTCACCGCTGGGGGGGGCCTCAGTTGACAATGAGCAGTTCTTC
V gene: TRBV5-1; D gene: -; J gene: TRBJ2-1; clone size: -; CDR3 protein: CASSLRGTNYNEQFF; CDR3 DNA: TGCGCCAGCAGCTTGAGGGGGACCAACTACAATGAGCAGTTCTTC
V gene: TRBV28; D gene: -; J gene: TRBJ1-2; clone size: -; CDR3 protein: CASSLSGANYGYTF; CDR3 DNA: TGTGCCAGCAGTTTATCAGGGGCTAACTATGGCTACACCTTC
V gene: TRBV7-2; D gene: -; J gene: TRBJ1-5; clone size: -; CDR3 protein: CASSLGLAENQPQHF; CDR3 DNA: TGTGCCAGCAGCTTAGGGTTGGCGGAGAATCAGCCCCAGCATTTT
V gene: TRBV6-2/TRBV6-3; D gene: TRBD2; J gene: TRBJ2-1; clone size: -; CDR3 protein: CASSRRTPSSGLGNEQFF; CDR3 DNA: TGTGCCAGCAGCCGACGTACCCCCTCTAGCGGACTAGGGAATGAGCAGTTCTTC
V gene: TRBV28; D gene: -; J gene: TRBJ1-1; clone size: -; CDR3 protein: CASSSGQRNTEAFF; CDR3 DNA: TGTGCCAGCAGTTCGGGACAAAGAAACACTGAAGCTTTCTTT
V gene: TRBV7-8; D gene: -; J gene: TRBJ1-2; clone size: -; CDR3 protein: CASSLAGAWGGYTF; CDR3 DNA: TGTGCCAGCAGCTTAGCAGGGGCTTGGGGTGGCTACACCTTC